The 30 T cell receptor beta chains below were found in one sample sequenced in a study of T-cell memory formation after mild COVID-19. TCRdb analysed the 5' RACE reads with MiXCR anew, one entry per CDR3 protein. This sample yields roughly 410,000 distinct CDR3 sequences, of which about 24% are seen a single time; around 9.5% belongs to the top ten. Sequenced sample: PBMCs or a T cell subset sorted from them (not recorded which). Source of these receptors: an adult woman who had mild COVID-19 (a few samples of this study predate the infection). Cell type and time point are not known.

The J gene is TRBJ1-1, the V gene TRBV18; 7 bases match TRBD1. CDR1 and CDR2 (germline): KGHSH, LQKENI. CDR3 length: 15 residues. The trim removed 2 bases at V and 4 bases at J, leaving 7 bases unmatched. CDR3 protein: CASSPRQGSSTEAFF. CDR3 coding DNA: TGTGCCAGCTCACCAAGACAGGGAAGTAGCACTGAAGCTTTCTTT.

This clonotype has more than one count but fewer than ten. The chain is built from TRBV30 and TRBJ2-7; unclear D gene. There are 12 residues in the CDR3. Deletions cut 2 bases from V and 9 bases from J, with 14 bases between. Germline V gene lookup returns CDR1 GTSNPN and CDR2 SVGIG (reference sequence). The CDR3, as DNA: TGTGCCTGGAGTTCCTCGGACGGTAGGCAGTACTTC. It yields the protein CAWSSSDGRQYF.

This clonotype was recorded a few times. This sequence joins TRBV24-1 and TRBJ2-3, with TRBD2 matching 7 bases. Per the germline V gene, CDR1 is KGHDR and CDR2 is SFDVKD. This CDR3 spans 16 amino acids. With V trimmed by 1 base and J by 3 bases, 6 bases remained unmatched. The CDR3 DNA reads as TGTGCCACCAGTGATTTATCTTTCGGGGGGACAGATACGCAGTATTTT. Translated, it gives CATSDLSFGGTDTQYF.

The chain joins TRBV6-5 to TRBJ2-7; 10 nucleotides line up with TRBD1. Trimming took 4 bases from V and 1 from J; bases not matched to a gene: 4. The CDR3 totals 15 residues. The germline V gene encodes CDR1 MNHEY and CDR2 SVGAGI. The CDR3 sequence is CASSFRDRGSYEQYF. The CDR3 DNA follows: TGTGCCAGCAGTTTCCGGGACAGGGGTTCCTACGAGCAGTACTTC.

This clonotype was found a few times. V is TRBV5-6 and J is TRBJ2-7; D possibly matches TRBD1 or TRBD2 (5 bases each). The V gene's germline CDR1 is SGHDT and CDR2 YYEEEE. This CDR3 spans 16 amino acids. V was cut by 4 bases and J by 1 base, with 18 bases left in between. The CDR3 loop reads CASSRDVLGDSYEQYF. CDR3 nucleotide sequence: TGTGCCAGCAGCAGGGACGTTCTGGGGGATTCCTACGAGCAGTACTTC.

The chain has TRBV11-3 and TRBJ2-1; no clear D gene. Per germline, CDR1 SGHNT and CDR2 YENEEA. This CDR3 has 14 residues. V lost 0 bases and J lost 4, with 7 bases in between. The CDR3 DNA sequence: TGTGCCAGCAGCTTAGAATACGTTTACAATGAGCAGTTCTTC. Its translation: CASSLEYVYNEQFF.

A few counts support this clonotype. This sequence joins TRBV29-1 and TRBJ2-3; tentative D call: TRBD2 (6 bases). Deletions cut 5 bases from V and 11 bases from J, with 17 bases between. Germline CDR1 is SQVTM and CDR2 is ANQGSEA. The CDR3 runs to 12 residues. In nucleotides, the CDR3 is TGCAGCGTTCGACCGGGAGATGCAGGGCAGTATTTT. This encodes CSVRPGDAGQYF.

This chain links TRBV5-5 with TRBJ1-1; 7 positions agree with TRBD1. The germline V gene encodes CDR1 SGHKS and CDR2 YYEKEE (reference sequence). Trimming at V came to 4 bases and at J to 5 bases, leaving 11 bases not matched to a gene. The CDR3 totals 15 residues. CDR3 loop: CASSRIQGWRTEAFF. In nucleotides, the CDR3 is TGTGCCAGCAGCCGGATACAGGGGTGGAGGACTGAAGCTTTCTTT.

This chain links TRBV29-1 with TRBJ1-1; D call uncertain. CDR1 and CDR2 (germline): SQVTM, ANQGSEA. The CDR3 covers 11 residues. V lost 6 bases to trimming and J lost 1 base, with 6 bases between them. CDR3 sequence: CSVPSNTEAFF. The CDR3 DNA reads TGCAGCGTCCCATCGAACACTGAAGCTTTCTTT.

The rearrangement uses TRBV15 and TRBJ2-1; D call uncertain. The ends were cut back, 1 base at V and 4 bases at J, with 5 bases in the middle. The CDR3 runs to 13 residues. The germline CDR1 and CDR2 sequences are LNHNV and YYDKDF (reference sequence). The CDR3 region has the DNA TGTGCCACCAGCAGAGTCGTTTACAATGAGCAGTTCTTC. Translated, it gives CATSRVVYNEQFF. The full variable domain, rest sourced from reference TRBV15 and TRBJ2-1, is DAMVIQNPRYQVTQFGKPVTLSCSQTLNHNVMYWYQQKSSQAPKLLFHYYDKDFNNEADTPDNFQSRRPNTSFCFLDIRSPGLGDTAMYLCATSRVVYNEQFFGPGTRLTVL.

J is TRBJ2-7 and V is TRBV20-1, with 8 bases identical to TRBD1. Germline V gene lookup returns CDR1 DFQATT and CDR2 SNEGSKA (reference sequence). V lost 5 bases to trimming and J lost 4 bases; unmatched junction nucleotides: 7. The CDR3 is 13 amino acids. CDR3 coding DNA: TGCAGTGCTCCCGGGACAGGCGGTTACGAGCAGTACTTC. Residues: CSAPGTGGYEQYF.

This clonotype was counted a few times. The rearrangement links TRBV15 to TRBJ2-7, with a weak D call TRBD1 (7 bases). Germline values: CDR1 LNHNV, CDR2 YYDKDF (reference sequence). Trimming left V 3 bases short and J 7 bases short, with 16 bases between. The CDR3 covers 14 residues. In nucleotides, the CDR3 is TGTGCCACCAGCAGGGAGGGGGCCTGGGAGGAGCAGTACTTC. This sequence encodes CATSREGAWEEQYF.

The chain employs TRBV20-1 and TRBJ1-2; D not certain. CDR1 is DFQATT and CDR2 is SNEGSKA in the germline V gene (reference sequence). Trimming removed 0 bases from V and 3 bases from J, with 8 bases in between. This CDR3 spans 13 amino acids. The CDR3 DNA sequence: TGCAGTGCTAGAGATTTTACACACTATGGCTACACCTTC. Translating gives CSARDFTHYGYTF.

This clonotype was seen only a few times. The rearrangement joins TRBV14 to TRBJ2-3; the D gene is possibly TRBD2 (5 bases). The CDR3 has 18 residues. Germline V gives CDR1 SGHDN, CDR2 FVKESK. V lost 0 bases, J lost 5 bases, and 21 bases lay in between. The CDR3 coding sequence is TGTGCCAGCAGCCAAGAGAAACGGTTTTGGGGAGCTCGAGATACGCAGTATTTT. Encoded protein: CASSQEKRFWGARDTQYF.

The genes are TRBV24-1 and TRBJ2-1; 9 bases map to TRBD1. Trimming cost V 9 bases and J 5 bases; bases outside gene matches: 4. The CDR3 runs 13 residues. Germline values: CDR1 KGHDR, CDR2 SFDVKD. The CDR3 DNA is TGTGCCACCCGGGGACAGGGAAACAATGAGCAGTTCTTC. Protein product: CATRGQGNNEQFF.

CDR3 sequence: CASSYSGSGYEQYF. In DNA, the CDR3 is TGTGCCAGCAGTTATAGCGGGAGTGGGTACGAGCAGTACTTC. The V gene is TRBV27, the J gene TRBJ2-7; 9 positions match TRBD2. Germline loops: CDR1 MNHEY, CDR2 SMNVEV (reference sequence). V was clipped by 4 bases and J by 4 bases; unmatched bases: 5. The CDR3 covers 14 residues.

This rearrangement joins TRBV24-1 to TRBJ2-1; maybe TRBD1 (7 bases). V was shortened by 3 bases and J by 4 bases, with 15 bases between the two germline ends. The CDR3 is 16 amino acids. The V gene's germline CDR1 is KGHDR and CDR2 SFDVKD. In DNA form, the CDR3 reads TGTGCCACCAGTGATCGTGCGGGGACAGCTTACAATGAGCAGTTCTTC. As protein: CATSDRAGTAYNEQFF.

The chain carries TRBV7-9 and TRBJ2-7; TRBD1 agrees at 8 bases. Germline-derived CDR1 and CDR2 are SEHNR and FQNEAQ (reference sequence). Unmatched junction bases numbered 7, after V lost 4 bases and J lost 2 bases. The CDR3 has 15 amino acids. The CDR3 loop is CASSWTGRRPYEQYF. The CDR3 nucleotides are TGTGCCAGCAGCTGGACAGGGAGGAGGCCCTACGAGCAGTACTTC.

A few counts support this clonotype. The chain couples TRBV7-7 to TRBJ2-3; the D is unclear. The CDR3 runs 14 residues. In germline, CDR1 is SSHAT, CDR2 FNYEAQ (reference sequence). The CDR3 DNA follows: TGTGCTGTTTCGAGCGACTTTAGCACAGATACGCAGTATTTT. The encoded protein is CAVSSDFSTDTQYF.

This clonotype was observed at least ten times. J is TRBJ2-5 and V is TRBV4-2, with D maybe TRBD2 (6 bases). Deletions cut 0 bases from V and 2 bases from J, with 10 bases between. Germline-derived CDR1 and CDR2 are LGHNA and YNFKEQ. This CDR3 is built from 15 residues. In DNA, the CDR3 is TGTGCCAGCAGCCAAGAACTAGCAGCTCAAGAGACCCAGTACTTC. It encodes CASSQELAAQETQYF.

There are many counts of this clonotype. The chain joins TRBV14 to TRBJ2-1; TRBD2 agrees at 9 bases. The V gene's germline CDR1 is SGHDN and CDR2 FVKESK. The length of the CDR3 is 15 residues. V was pared by 4 bases and J by 5 bases, with 6 bases of the junction left unmatched. The CDR3 sequence is CASSLLAGVHNEQFF. The DNA of the CDR3 is TGTGCCAGCAGCCTGTTAGCGGGAGTCCACAATGAGCAGTTCTTC.

The rearrangement joins TRBV10-3 to TRBJ2-1, with 11 bases matching TRBD2. Looked up from germline, CDR1 is ENHRY and CDR2 is SYGVKD. V was pared by 4 bases and J by 4 bases, with 6 bases of the junction left unmatched. This CDR3 has 16 amino acids. CDR3 amino acids: CAISASSGGRYNEQFF. The CDR3 DNA reads as TGTGCCATCAGTGCCTCTAGCGGGGGGCGTTACAATGAGCAGTTCTTC.

A few counts support this clonotype. The rearrangement links TRBV5-6 to TRBJ2-7, with 7 nucleotides matching TRBD1. The junction had 7 bases not matched to a gene; V was cut back by 4 bases and J by 3 bases. CDR3 size: 14 residues. Germline V gene data show CDR1 as SGHDT and CDR2 as YYEEEE. As DNA, the CDR3 is TGTGCCAGCAGCCCTCCGGGACAGATCTACGAGCAGTACTTC. Its translation is CASSPPGQIYEQYF.

V is TRBV4-1 and J is TRBJ1-1; D is perhaps TRBD1 (5 bases). Per the germline V gene, CDR1 is MGHRA and CDR2 is YSYEKL. Trimming took off 0 bases at V and 11 bases at J, with 16 bases between the two ends. There are 14 residues in the CDR3. CDR3 in DNA: TGCGCCAGCAGCCAAGATCCAGGGAAAGCGGAGGCTTTCTTT. Its protein product is CASSQDPGKAEAFF.

A few counts support this clonotype. This chain joins TRBV12-3 or TRBV12-4 and TRBJ1-4; no firm D call. The CDR3 has 14 amino acids. V lost 3 bases, J lost 3 bases, and 8 bases lay in between. The CDR3 nucleotides are TGTGCCAGCAGTTTGGCGGCTGCTAATGAAAAACTGTTTTTT. It is translated as CASSLAAANEKLFF.

The V gene is TRBV7-2, the J gene TRBJ2-3, with D maybe TRBD1 (6 bases). The germline gives CDR1 SGHTA, CDR2 FQGNSA. CDR3 length: 18 residues. Trimming left V 5 bases short and J 1 base short, with 22 bases between. The CDR3 loop is CASSPIELRGSRTDTQYF. CDR3 sequence (DNA): TGTGCCAGCAGCCCGATTGAGCTTAGGGGGAGTCGCACAGATACGCAGTATTTT.

The rearrangement links TRBV14 to TRBJ1-5, with D unclear. Trimming removed 2 bases from V and 2 bases from J, with 4 bases in between. The CDR3 has 13 amino acids. CDR1 and CDR2 (germline): SGHDN, FVKESK. This chain's CDR3 is CASSQNRNQPQHF. DNA of the CDR3: TGTGCCAGCAGCCAAAATCGCAATCAGCCCCAGCATTTT.

The chain combines TRBV3-1 with TRBJ2-1, with 10 bases lining up with TRBD1. Unmatched junction bases numbered 5, after V lost 1 base and J lost 2 bases. Per germline, CDR1 LGHDT and CDR2 YNNKEL (reference sequence). There are 17 residues in the CDR3. CDR3 DNA sequence: TGTGCCAGCAGCCAAGGCCCTGGACAGGGGGCCTACAATGAGCAGTTCTTC. The encoded protein is CASSQGPGQGAYNEQFF.

V is TRBV12-3 or TRBV12-4 and J is TRBJ1-4, with D possibly being TRBD1 (5 bases). The CDR3 runs to 17 residues. V shed 6 bases and J shed 0 bases, with 17 bases lying between them. DNA of the CDR3: TGTGCCAGCAGGGCAGACAGACAGCTAGCAACTAATGAAAAACTGTTTTTT. Encoded protein: CASRADRQLATNEKLFF.

This clonotype was seen a handful of times. The rearrangement joins TRBV7-8 to TRBJ2-1; D call uncertain. V dropped 8 bases and J dropped 8 bases, with 13 bases sitting between them. This CDR3 comprises 12 residues. From germline, CDR1 is SGHVS and CDR2 FQNEAQ. For the CDR3, the DNA is TGTGCCAGCGAGCGAATGGGCTATGAGCAGTTCTTC. It yields the protein CASERMGYEQFF.